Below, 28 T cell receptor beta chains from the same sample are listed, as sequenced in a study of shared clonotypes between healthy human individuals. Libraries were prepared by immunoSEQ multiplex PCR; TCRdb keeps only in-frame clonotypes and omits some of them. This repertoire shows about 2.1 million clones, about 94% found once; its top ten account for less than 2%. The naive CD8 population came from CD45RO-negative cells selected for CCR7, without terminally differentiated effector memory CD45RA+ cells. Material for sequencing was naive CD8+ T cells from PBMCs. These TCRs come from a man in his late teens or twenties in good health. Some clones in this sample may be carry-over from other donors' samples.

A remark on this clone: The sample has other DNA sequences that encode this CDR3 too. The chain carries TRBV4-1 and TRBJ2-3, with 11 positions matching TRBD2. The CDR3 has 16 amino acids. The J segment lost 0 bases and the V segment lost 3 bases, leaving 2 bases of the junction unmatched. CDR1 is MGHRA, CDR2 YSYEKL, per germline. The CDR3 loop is CASSHGTSGSTDTQYF. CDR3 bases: TGCGCCAGCAGCCACGGGACTAGCGGTAGCACAGATACGCAGTATTTT.

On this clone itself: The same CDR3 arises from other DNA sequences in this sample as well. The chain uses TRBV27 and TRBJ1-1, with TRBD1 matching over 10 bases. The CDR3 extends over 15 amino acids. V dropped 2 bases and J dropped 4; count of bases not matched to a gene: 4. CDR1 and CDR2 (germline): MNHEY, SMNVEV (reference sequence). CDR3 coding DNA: TGTGCCAGCAGTTTAACAGGGACAGGGGTCACTGAAGCTTTCTTT. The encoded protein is CASSLTGTGVTEAFF.

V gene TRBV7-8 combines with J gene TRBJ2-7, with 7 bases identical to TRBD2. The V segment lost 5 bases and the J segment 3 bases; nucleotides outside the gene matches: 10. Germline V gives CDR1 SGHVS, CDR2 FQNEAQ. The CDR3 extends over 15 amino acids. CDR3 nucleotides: TGTGCCAGCAGCCCTAAAGCGGGATCCCACTACGAGCAGTACTTC. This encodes CASSPKAGSHYEQYF.

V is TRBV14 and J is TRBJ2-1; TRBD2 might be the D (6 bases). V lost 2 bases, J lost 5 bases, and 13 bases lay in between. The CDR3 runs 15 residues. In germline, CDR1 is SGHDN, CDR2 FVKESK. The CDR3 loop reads CASSQFRGLNNEQFF. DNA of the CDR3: TGTGCCAGCAGCCAATTTAGGGGACTTAACAATGAGCAGTTCTTC.

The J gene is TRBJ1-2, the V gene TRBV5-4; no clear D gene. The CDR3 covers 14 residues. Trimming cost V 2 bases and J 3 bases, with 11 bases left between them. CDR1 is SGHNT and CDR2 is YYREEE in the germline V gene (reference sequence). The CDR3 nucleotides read TGTGCCAGCAGCTTCAACAAAGGGTACTATGGCTACACCTTC. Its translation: CASSFNKGYYGYTF.

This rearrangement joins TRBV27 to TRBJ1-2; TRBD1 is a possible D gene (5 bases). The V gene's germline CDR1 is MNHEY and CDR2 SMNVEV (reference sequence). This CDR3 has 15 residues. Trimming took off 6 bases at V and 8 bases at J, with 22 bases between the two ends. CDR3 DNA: TGTGCCAGCAGCCCCCGGGGGGGGTCGGGGGAAGGCTACACCTTC. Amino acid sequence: CASSPRGGSGEGYTF.

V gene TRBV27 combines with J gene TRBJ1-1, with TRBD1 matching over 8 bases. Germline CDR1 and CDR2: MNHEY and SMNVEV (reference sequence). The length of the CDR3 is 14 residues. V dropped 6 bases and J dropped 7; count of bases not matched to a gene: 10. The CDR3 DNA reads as TGTGCCAGCAGGGTAACAGGGGGAGAAATTGAAGCTTTCTTT. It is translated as CASRVTGGEIEAFF.

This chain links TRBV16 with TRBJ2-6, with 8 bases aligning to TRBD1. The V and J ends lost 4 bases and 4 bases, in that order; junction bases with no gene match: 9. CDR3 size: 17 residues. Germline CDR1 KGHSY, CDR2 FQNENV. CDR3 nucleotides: TGTGCCAGCAGCCTTTGGGACAGGTCCAGCGGGGCCAACGTCCTGACTTTC. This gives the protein CASSLWDRSSGANVLTF. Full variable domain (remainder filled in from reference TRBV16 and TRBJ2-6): GEEVAQTPKHLVRGEGQKAKLYCAPIKGHSYVFWYQQVLKNEFKFLISFQNENVFDETGMPKERFSAKCLPNSPCSLEIQATKLEDSAVYFCASSLWDRSSGANVLTFGAGSRLTVL.

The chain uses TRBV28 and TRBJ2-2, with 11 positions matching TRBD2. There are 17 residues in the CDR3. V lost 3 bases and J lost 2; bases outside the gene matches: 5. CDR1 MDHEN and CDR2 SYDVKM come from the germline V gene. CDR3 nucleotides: TGTGCCAGCAGTTTCTTGGGACTAGCGGTAAACACCGGGGAGCTGTTTTTT. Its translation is CASSFLGLAVNTGELFF.

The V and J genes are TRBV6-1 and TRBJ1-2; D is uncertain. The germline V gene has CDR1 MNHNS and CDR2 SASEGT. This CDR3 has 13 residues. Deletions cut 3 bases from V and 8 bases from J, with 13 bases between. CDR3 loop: CASSDTSGWGYTF. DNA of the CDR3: TGTGCCAGCAGTGACACGTCCGGGTGGGGCTACACCTTC.

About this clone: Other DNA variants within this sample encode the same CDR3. CDR3 in DNA: TGTGCCAGCAGTTTATGGGCCGGACGCACCTACGAGCAGTACTTC. It codes for CASSLWAGRTYEQYF. This chain connects TRBV27 to TRBJ2-7; the D is unclear. This CDR3 is built from 15 residues. The germline gives CDR1 MNHEY, CDR2 SMNVEV (reference sequence). Trimming took off 1 base at V and 2 bases at J, with 12 bases between the two ends.

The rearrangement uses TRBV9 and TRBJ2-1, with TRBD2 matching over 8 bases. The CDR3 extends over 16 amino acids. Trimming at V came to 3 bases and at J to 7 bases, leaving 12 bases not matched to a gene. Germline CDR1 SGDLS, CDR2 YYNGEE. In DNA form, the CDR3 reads TGTGCCAGCAGCGGAGTTTTAGCGGGAACGGGTAATGAGCAGTTCTTC. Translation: CASSGVLAGTGNEQFF.

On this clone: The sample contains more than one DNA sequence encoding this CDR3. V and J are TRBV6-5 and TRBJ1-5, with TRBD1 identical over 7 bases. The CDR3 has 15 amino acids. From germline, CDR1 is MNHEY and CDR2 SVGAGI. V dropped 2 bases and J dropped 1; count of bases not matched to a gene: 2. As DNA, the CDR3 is TGTGCCAGCAGTTACCGACAGGGAAGCAATCAGCCCCAGCATTTT. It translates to CASSYRQGSNQPQHF.

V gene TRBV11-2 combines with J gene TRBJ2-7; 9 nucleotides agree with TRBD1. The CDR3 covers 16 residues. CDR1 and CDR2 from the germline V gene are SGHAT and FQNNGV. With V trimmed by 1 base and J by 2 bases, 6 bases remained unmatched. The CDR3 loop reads CASSLAPGQGAYEQYF. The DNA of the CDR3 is TGTGCCAGCAGCTTAGCTCCGGGACAGGGAGCCTACGAGCAGTACTTC.

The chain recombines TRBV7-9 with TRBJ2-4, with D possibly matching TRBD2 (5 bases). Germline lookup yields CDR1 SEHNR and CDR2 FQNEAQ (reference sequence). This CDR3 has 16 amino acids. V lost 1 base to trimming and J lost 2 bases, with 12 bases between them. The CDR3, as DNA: TGTGCCAGCAGCTTAGGAGGGCTGAGTTCCAAAAACATTCAGTACTTC. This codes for CASSLGGLSSKNIQYF.

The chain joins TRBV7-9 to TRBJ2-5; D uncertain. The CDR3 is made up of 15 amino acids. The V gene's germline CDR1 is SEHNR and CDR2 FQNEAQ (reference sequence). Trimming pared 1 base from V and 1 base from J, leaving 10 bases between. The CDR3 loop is CASSLDGRSQETQYF. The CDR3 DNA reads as TGTGCCAGCAGCTTAGACGGGCGGAGCCAAGAGACCCAGTACTTC.

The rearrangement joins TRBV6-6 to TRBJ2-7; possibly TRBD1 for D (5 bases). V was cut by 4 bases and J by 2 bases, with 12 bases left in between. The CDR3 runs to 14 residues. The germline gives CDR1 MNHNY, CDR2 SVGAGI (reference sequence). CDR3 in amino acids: CASSSQTDTYEQYF. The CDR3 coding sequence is TGTGCCAGCAGTTCCCAGACAGATACCTACGAGCAGTACTTC.

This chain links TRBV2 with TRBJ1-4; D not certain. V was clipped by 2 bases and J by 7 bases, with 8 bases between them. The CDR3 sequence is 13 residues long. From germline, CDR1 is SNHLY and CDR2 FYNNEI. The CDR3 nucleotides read TGTGCCAGCAGTGAATATACGGGTGAAAAACTGTTTTTT. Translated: CASSEYTGEKLFF.

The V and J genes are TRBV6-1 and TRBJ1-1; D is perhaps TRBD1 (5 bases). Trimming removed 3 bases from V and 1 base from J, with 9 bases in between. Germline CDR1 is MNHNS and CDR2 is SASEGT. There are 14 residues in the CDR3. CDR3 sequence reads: CASSDWDGNTEAFF. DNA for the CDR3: TGTGCCAGCAGTGATTGGGACGGGAACACTGAAGCTTTCTTT.

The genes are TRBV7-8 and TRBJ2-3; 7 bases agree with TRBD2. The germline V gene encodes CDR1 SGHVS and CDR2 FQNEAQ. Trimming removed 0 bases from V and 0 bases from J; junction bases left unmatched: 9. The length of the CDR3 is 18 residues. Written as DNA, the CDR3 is TGTGCCAGCAGCTTAGCGCCGGAGGGAGGGTCTAGCACAGATACGCAGTATTTT. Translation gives CASSLAPEGGSSTDTQYF.

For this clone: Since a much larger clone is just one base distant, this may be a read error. The CDR3 sequence is CASGLAGHNEQFF. Here the CDR3 DNA reads TGTGCCAGCGGGCTAGCGGGGCACAATGAGCAGTTCTTC. The chain carries TRBV6-5 and TRBJ2-1; TRBD2 aligns across 9 bases. Germline V gives CDR1 MNHEY, CDR2 SVGAGI. J gave up 5 bases and V 8 bases, and 4 bases lay outside the gene matches. The length of the CDR3 is 13 residues.

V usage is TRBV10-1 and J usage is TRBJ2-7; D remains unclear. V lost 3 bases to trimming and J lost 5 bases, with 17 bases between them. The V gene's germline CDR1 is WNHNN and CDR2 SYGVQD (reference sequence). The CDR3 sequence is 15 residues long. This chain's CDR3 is CASSDRSPSVDEQYF. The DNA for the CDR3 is TGCGCCAGCAGTGATCGGAGCCCATCCGTTGACGAGCAGTACTTC.

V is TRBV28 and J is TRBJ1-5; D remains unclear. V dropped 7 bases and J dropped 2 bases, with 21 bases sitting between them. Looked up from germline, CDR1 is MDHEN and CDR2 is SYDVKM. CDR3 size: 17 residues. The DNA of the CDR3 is TGTGCCAGCACCCACAGCCCGGGCAGAAGAGGCAATCAGCCCCAGCATTTT. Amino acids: CASTHSPGRRGNQPQHF.

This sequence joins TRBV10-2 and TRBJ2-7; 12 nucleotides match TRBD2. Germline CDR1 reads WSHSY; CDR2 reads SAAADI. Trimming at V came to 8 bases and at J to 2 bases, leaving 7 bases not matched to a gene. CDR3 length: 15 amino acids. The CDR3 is CASGPTSGRTYEQYF. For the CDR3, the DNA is TGCGCCAGCGGGCCAACTAGCGGGAGGACCTACGAGCAGTACTTC.

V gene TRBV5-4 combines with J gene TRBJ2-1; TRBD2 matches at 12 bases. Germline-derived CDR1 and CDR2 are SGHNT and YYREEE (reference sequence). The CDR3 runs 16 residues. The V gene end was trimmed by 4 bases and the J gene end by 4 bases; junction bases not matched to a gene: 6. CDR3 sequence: CASSPEGLAGYNEQFF. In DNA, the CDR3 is TGTGCCAGCAGCCCGGAAGGACTAGCGGGGTACAATGAGCAGTTCTTC.

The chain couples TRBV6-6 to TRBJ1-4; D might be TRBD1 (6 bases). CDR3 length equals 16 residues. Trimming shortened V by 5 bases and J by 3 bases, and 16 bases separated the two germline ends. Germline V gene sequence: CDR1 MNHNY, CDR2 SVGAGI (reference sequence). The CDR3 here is CASSPRVGTPNEKLFF. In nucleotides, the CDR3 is TGTGCCAGCAGTCCCCGTGTCGGGACACCTAATGAAAAACTGTTTTTT.

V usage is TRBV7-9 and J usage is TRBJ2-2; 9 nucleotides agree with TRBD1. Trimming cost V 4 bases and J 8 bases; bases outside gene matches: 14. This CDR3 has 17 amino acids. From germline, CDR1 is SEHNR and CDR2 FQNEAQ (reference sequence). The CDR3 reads CASSSSPRDRERGELFF. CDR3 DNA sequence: TGTGCCAGCAGCTCAAGCCCTCGGGACAGGGAGCGGGGGGAGCTGTTTTTT.

CDR3 DNA: TGTGCCAGCACCGGACTAGTTTACGAGCAGTTCTTC. It translates to CASTGLVYEQFF. The rearrangement links TRBV6-6 to TRBJ2-1; TRBD2 matches at 7 bases. V lost 7 bases to trimming and J lost 10 bases; unmatched junction nucleotides: 7. From germline, CDR1 is MNHNY and CDR2 SVGAGI (reference sequence). This CDR3 is 12 amino acids long.